What follows describes a single TCR beta chain. Its antigen is currently unknown. The data are from a study of somatic mutations in cytotoxic T cells in rheumatoid arthritis. Study-wide background: Patients gave 30 ml EDTA peripheral blood immediately after diagnosis, prior to starting treatment. Selected populations of V beta antibody-stained T cells underwent flow sorting at nearly 100% purity; these encompassed V beta1+ cells subjected to TCRB sequencing. Study-wide findings and caveats: In rheumatoid arthritis patients, unlike healthy controls, CD8+ clonality rose with age. Rheumatoid arthritis patients and age-matched healthy controls showed no significant difference in CD8+ T-cell clonality.

This CDR3 comprises 15 residues. CDR1 is LGHNA, CDR2 YNFKEQ, per germline. V shed 3 bases and J 4 bases; nucleotides not matched to a gene: 7. The data were produced by immunoSEQ multiplex PCR, yet TCRdb's version contains in-frame clones alone and is incomplete. This sample has approximately 10,000 clones; more than 70% occur once, and the top ten carry approximately 5%. This sequence was found in an adult with rheumatoid arthritis. This chain uses TRBV4-2 with TRBJ1-1; TRBD1 agrees at 8 bases. The sample consisted of CD8+ T cells sorted from blood. Here the CDR3 DNA reads TGTGCCAGCAGCCAGGCTCAGGGGGCTGGCACTGAAGCTTTCTTT. Translated, it gives CASSQAQGAGTEAFF.